This T cell receptor beta chain was sequenced during a study of cytomegalovirus exposure and HLA in healthy donors. As to this clone: What it binds is not known. At one end, the junction sequence differs from germline, possibly due to a read error.

The CDR3 has 15 residues. Germline values: CDR1 SGHVS, CDR2 FNYEAQ. 60 Vbeta and 13 Jbeta primers were used in PCR. Clones were sequenced by immunoSEQ multiplex PCR, and TCRdb holds only the in-frame ones, with some missing. This sample has roughly 160,000 clones, with 81% found just once. Study-level findings and limits: Common viral pathogens seemed to be connected with several of the most significant clusters, according to a later analysis. Among immune exposure information, only CMV serostatus was available. TCR beta V- and J-gene trimming was later associated with a missense DCLRE1C variant.

Sequencing input: PBMCs. The chain employs TRBV7-6 and TRBJ1-3, with 7 bases fitting TRBD1. The TCR originated in a woman between 50 and 59 years old in good health and CMV-seronegative. For the CDR3, the DNA is TGTGTCAGCAGCCCTGACAGGGTGGCTGGAAACACCATATATTTT. Protein product: CVSSPDRVAGNTIYF.